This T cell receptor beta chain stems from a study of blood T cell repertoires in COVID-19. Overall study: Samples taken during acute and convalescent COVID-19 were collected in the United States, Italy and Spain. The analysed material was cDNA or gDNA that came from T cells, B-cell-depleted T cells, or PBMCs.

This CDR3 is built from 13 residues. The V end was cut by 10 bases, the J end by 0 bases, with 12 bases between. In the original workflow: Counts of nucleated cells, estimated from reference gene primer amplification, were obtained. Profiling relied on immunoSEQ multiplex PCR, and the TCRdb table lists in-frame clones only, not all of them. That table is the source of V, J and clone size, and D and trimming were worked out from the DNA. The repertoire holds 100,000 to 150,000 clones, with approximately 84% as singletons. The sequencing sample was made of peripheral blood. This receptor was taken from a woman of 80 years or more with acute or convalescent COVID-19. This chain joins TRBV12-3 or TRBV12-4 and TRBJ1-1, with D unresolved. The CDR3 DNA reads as TGTGCCATCAGACCGGTCATGAACACTGAAGCTTTCTTT. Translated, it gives CAIRPVMNTEAFF.